This T cell receptor beta chain emerged from a study of vaccination effects on CD4 cells after COVID-19. Turning to the study itself: Post-vaccine sample collection fell at a median of 72 days after the second dose.

TCRdb keeps only in-frame clones here, not all; method: immunoSEQ multiplex PCR. The table lists about 45,000 clones, approximately 70% of them singletons. In its sample, this clone was seen a few times. Its target is unknown. When more than 9 days of culture had elapsed, CD4+ T cells were isolated. As their vaccination, participants received two doses of either BNT162b2 or mRNA-1273. The CDR3 totals 14 residues. The ends were cut back, 2 bases at V and 6 bases at J, with 13 bases in the middle. Germline V lookup: CDR1 LGHDT, CDR2 YNNKEL (reference sequence). The V and J genes are TRBV3-1 (or the pseudogene TRBV3-2) and TRBJ1-2, with a weak D call TRBD1 (5 bases). The receptor was derived from a human donor who received a COVID-19 vaccine. Sequenced here: CD4+ T cells from PBMCs cultured without peptide, sampled after COVID-19 vaccination. This chain's CDR3 is CASSQLGTAHGYTF. The CDR3 DNA follows: TGTGCCAGCAGCCAATTAGGGACGGCACATGGCTACACCTTC.